The entry below describes one T cell receptor beta chain. The antigen is unknown. Repertoires were generated with immunoSEQ multiplex PCR, while TCRdb's copy carries only in-frame clones and drops some. The repertoire holds 90,000 to 150,000 clones, with 75% to 90% as singletons. These data come from a study of OX40 agonist ivuxolimab in advanced cancers. Background on the study: Patients were infused with ivuxolimab every 2 weeks at 0.01 to 10 mg/kg. Two cutaneous melanoma patients and one hepatocellular carcinoma patient, three in all, had partial responses. The study, taken as a whole, reports: Clonal expansion was among the lowest in partial responders at 0.1-3.0 mg/kg, especially CD8+. At doses 0.1 to 3.0 mg/kg, CD4+ and CD8+ clones expanded.

This clonotype was sampled from an adult with an advanced solid tumor such as melanoma, head and neck, liver or kidney cancer. This specimen consisted of CD4+ or CD8+ T cells sorted from blood, obtained in a trial of the OX40 agonist ivuxolimab.

CDR3 coding DNA: TGTGCCAGCATTCGGGACAGGGGCTCCTACGAGCAGTACTTC. Translated, it gives CASIRDRGSYEQYF. The chain recombines TRBV6-5 with TRBJ2-7, with 10 bases matching TRBD1. Germline values: CDR1 MNHEY, CDR2 SVGAGI. The CDR3 covers 14 residues. Trimming at V came to 7 bases and at J to 0 bases, leaving 3 bases not matched to a gene.